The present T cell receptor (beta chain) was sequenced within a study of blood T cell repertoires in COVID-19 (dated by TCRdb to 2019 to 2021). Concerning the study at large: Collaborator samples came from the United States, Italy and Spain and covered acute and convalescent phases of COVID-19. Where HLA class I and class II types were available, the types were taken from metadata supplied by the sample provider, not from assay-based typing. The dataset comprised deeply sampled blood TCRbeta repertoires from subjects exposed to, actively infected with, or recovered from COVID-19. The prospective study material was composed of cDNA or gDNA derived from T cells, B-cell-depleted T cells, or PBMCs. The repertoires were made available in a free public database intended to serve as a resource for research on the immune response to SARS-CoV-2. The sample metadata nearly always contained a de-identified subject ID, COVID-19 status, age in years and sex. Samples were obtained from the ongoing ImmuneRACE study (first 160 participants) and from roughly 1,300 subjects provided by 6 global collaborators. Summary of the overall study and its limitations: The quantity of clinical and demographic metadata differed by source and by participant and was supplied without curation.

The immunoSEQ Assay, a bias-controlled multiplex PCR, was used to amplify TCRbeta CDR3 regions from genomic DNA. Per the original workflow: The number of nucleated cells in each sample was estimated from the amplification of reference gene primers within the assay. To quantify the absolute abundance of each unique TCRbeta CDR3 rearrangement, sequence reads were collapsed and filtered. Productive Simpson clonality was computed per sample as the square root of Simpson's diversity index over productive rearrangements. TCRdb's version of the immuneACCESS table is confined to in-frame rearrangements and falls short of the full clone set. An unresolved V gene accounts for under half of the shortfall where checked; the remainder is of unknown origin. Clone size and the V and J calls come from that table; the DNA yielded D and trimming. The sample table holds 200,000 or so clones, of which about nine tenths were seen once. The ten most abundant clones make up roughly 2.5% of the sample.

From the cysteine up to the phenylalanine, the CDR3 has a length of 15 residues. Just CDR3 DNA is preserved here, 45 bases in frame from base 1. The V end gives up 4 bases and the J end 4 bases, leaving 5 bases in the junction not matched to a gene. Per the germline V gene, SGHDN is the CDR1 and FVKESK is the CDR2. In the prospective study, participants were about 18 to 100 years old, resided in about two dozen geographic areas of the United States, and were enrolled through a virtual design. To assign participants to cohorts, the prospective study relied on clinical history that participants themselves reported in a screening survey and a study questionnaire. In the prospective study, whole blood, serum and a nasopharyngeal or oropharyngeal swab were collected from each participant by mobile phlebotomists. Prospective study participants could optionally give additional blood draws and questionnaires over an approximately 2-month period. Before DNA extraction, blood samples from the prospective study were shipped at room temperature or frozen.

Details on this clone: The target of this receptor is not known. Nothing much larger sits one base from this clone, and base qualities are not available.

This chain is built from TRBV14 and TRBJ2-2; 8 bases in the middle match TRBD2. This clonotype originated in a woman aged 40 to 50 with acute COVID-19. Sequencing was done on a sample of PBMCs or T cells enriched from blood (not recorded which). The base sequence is TGTGCCAGCAGCCGGACTAGCACGGGCACCGGGGAGCTGTTTTTT. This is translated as CASSRTSTGTGELFF. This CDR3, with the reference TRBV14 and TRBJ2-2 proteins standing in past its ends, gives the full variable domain EAGVTQFPSHSVIEKGQTVTLRCDPISGHDNLYWYRRVMGKEIKFLLHFVKESKQDESGMPNNRFLAERTGGTYSTLKVQPAELEDSGVYFCASSRTSTGTGELFFGEGSRLTVL.